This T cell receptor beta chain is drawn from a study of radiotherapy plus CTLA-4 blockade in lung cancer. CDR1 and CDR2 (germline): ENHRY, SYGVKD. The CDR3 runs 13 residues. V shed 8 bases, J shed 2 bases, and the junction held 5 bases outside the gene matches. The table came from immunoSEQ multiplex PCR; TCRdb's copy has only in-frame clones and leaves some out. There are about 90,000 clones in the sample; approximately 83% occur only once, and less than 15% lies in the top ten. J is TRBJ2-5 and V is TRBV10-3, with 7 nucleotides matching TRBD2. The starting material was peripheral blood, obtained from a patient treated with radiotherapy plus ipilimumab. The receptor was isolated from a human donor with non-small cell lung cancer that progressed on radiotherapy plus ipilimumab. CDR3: CAIGASGQETQYF. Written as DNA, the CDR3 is TGTGCCATCGGGGCTAGCGGTCAAGAGACCCAGTACTTC.